The rows below give T cell receptor beta chains drawn from one sample of a study of shared clonotypes between healthy human individuals. Repertoires were generated with immunoSEQ multiplex PCR, while TCRdb's copy carries only in-frame clones and drops some. The sample yields under 1 million clones, 95% to 97% seen once. The sample consisted of naive CD8+ T cells sorted from blood. These receptor sequences come from a man aged 30 to 39 in good health. CDR3s include the opening cysteine and the closing phenylalanine or tryptophan. A D gene is named only where the DNA matches it firmly. Clone size is shown for a subset of rows, as once, few, many or a class of expanded clone.

TRBV27,TRBJ1-1,.,.,CASSPNGDTEAFF,TGTGCCAGCAGTCCTAACGGGGACACTGAAGCTTTCTTT
TRBV5-5,TRBJ2-3,TRBD1,.,CASRIPGQGIGDTQYF,TGTGCCAGCAGGATACCGGGACAGGGGATAGGAGATACGCAGTATTTT
TRBV4-1,TRBJ1-3,TRBD1,.,CASSPETGTGNTIYF,TGCGCCAGCAGCCCCGAGACAGGGACTGGAAACACCATATATTTT
TRBV28,TRBJ2-1,.,.,CASSLTIADSYNEQFF,TGTGCCAGCAGTTTAACCATAGCGGACTCCTACAATGAGCAGTTCTTC
TRBV4-2,TRBJ2-3,TRBD2,.,CASSLPGLARSGTDTQYF,TGTGCCAGCAGCCTCCCGGGACTAGCCCGTTCCGGCACAGATACGCAGTATTTT
TRBV18,TRBJ1-4,.,.,CASSPLGESNEKLFF,TGTGCCAGCTCACCACTAGGGGAGTCTAATGAAAAACTGTTTTTT
TRBV4-1,TRBJ1-1,.,.,CASSQTQDGRNEAFF,TGCGCCAGCAGCCAAACCCAAGACGGACGCAATGAAGCTTTCTTT
TRBV7-9,TRBJ1-1,.,.,CASSLELGENTEAFF,TGTGCCAGCAGCTTAGAGCTGGGAGAGAACACTGAAGCTTTCTTT
TRBV13,TRBJ2-1,TRBD2,.,CASSLALAGGSNEQFF,TGTGCCAGCAGTCTTGCACTAGCGGGAGGGAGCAATGAGCAGTTCTTC
TRBV6-5,TRBJ2-5,TRBD1,.,CASSSGTGASETQYF,TGTGCCAGCAGCTCGGGGACAGGGGCTTCGGAGACCCAGTACTTC
TRBV5-5,TRBJ2-7,TRBD2,.,CASSLGTGLAGDEQYF,TGTGCCAGCAGCTTGGGCACGGGACTAGCGGGAGATGAGCAGTACTTC
TRBV19,TRBJ2-2,TRBD2,.,CASSMTGGSWGELFF,TGTGCCAGTAGTATGACGGGCGGGAGCTGGGGGGAGCTGTTTTTT
TRBV2,TRBJ2-4,.,.,CASSDLRDLAKNIQYF,TGTGCCAGCAGTGACCTCAGGGACTTAGCCAAAAACATTCAGTACTTC
TRBV29-1,TRBJ2-7,TRBD2,.,CSVGGLAGVAREQYF,TGCAGCGTTGGGGGACTAGCGGGAGTTGCGCGGGAGCAGTACTTC
TRBV9,TRBJ2-7,.,.,CASSVGGSPYEQYF,TGTGCCAGCAGCGTAGGTGGCAGTCCCTACGAGCAGTACTTC
TRBV4-1,TRBJ2-5,.,.,CASSQIAIQETQYF,TGCGCCAGCAGCCAAATAGCGATACAAGAGACCCAGTACTTC
TRBV7-2,TRBJ2-7,.,.,CASSLSPPPYEQYF,TGTGCCAGCAGCTTATCCCCGCCCCCCTACGAGCAGTACTTC
TRBV7-9,TRBJ2-1,.,.,CASSLGTYEQFF,TGTGCCAGCAGCTTAGGTACCTATGAGCAGTTCTTC
TRBV5-4,TRBJ2-7,.,.,CASSLARTYEQYF,TGTGCCAGCAGCTTGGCGCGTACCTACGAGCAGTACTTC
TRBV28,TRBJ1-4,.,.,CASYRINEKLFF,TGTGCCAGCTACAGGATTAATGAAAAACTGTTTTTT
TRBV9,TRBJ2-1,TRBD2,.,CASTGGASGRAHEQFF,TGTGCCAGCACCGGGGGGGCTAGCGGGAGGGCTCATGAGCAGTTCTTC
TRBV28,TRBJ2-2,.,.,CASSLFFPESDTGELFF,TGTGCCAGCAGTTTATTCTTCCCAGAAAGCGACACCGGGGAGCTGTTTTTT
TRBV4-3,TRBJ1-3,.,.,CASSQVGLNSGNTIYF,TGCGCCAGCAGCCAAGTAGGATTGAACTCTGGAAACACCATATATTTT
TRBV4-1,TRBJ2-3,TRBD1,.,CASSQQRGLTDTQYF,TGCGCCAGCAGCCAACAAAGGGGGCTTACAGATACGCAGTATTTT
TRBV5-8,TRBJ2-2,.,.,CASSSGIALTGELFF,TGTGCCAGCAGCTCGGGTATTGCCTTGACAGGGGAGCTGTTTTTT
TRBV7-8,TRBJ1-5,TRBD1,.,CASSLARLDRSNQPQHF,TGTGCCAGCAGCTTAGCGCGGTTGGACAGGAGCAATCAGCCCCAGCATTTT
TRBV28,TRBJ1-3,.,.,CASSFRGTGNTIYF,TGTGCCAGCAGTTTTAGGGGAACAGGAAACACCATATATTTT
TRBV7-9,TRBJ2-3,.,.,CASSRQTGTGTDTQYF,TGTGCCAGCAGCCGCCAAACAGGGACCGGCACAGATACGCAGTATTTT
TRBV7-2,TRBJ2-7,TRBD2,.,CASSLGAGRALYEQYF,TGTGCCAGCAGCTTGGGAGCCGGGAGGGCCCTCTACGAGCAGTACTTC
TRBV27,TRBJ1-2,.,once,CASSSLSFSGVVGYGHTF,TGTGCCAGCAGTTCGCTTAGCTTTTCGGGGGTCGTTGGCTATGGCCACACCTTC
TRBV5-4,TRBJ2-7,.,.,CASSSGVSYEQYF,TGTGCCAGCAGCTCAGGGGTCTCCTACGAGCAGTACTTC
TRBV2,TRBJ2-1,.,.,CASRGDYNEQFF,TGTGCCAGCAGAGGGGACTACAATGAGCAGTTCTTC
TRBV27,TRBJ2-2,.,.,CASSLRIPSIPNTGELFF,TGTGCCAGCAGTTTAAGGATTCCGTCTATCCCGAACACCGGGGAGCTGTTTTTT
TRBV28,TRBJ2-1,.,once,CASSTILGVARDEQFF,TGTGCCAGCAGCACTATACTCGGAGTGGCACGGGATGAGCAGTTCTTC
TRBV27,TRBJ1-2,.,.,CASSLALGRDYGYTF,TGTGCCAGCAGTTTGGCTTTGGGTAGAGACTATGGCTACACCTTC
TRBV5-8,TRBJ2-7,.,.,CASSLASYEQYF,TGTGCCAGCAGCTTGGCGTCCTACGAGCAGTACTTC
TRBV9,TRBJ2-1,TRBD2,.,CASSHGRTSGSREQFF,TGTGCCAGCAGCCACGGAAGGACTAGCGGGAGCCGTGAGCAGTTCTTC
TRBV2,TRBJ2-7,.,.,CASIHREQYF,TGTGCCAGCATCCATCGCGAGCAGTACTTC
TRBV9,TRBJ1-2,.,.,CASSAGTAYGYTF,TGTGCCAGCAGCGCCGGGACCGCCTATGGCTACACCTTC
TRBV7-9,TRBJ2-7,.,.,CASSLEKWDEQYF,TGTGCCAGCAGCTTAGAAAAATGGGACGAGCAGTACTTC
TRBV5-5,TRBJ2-5,.,.,CASSLVRQGQETQYF,TGTGCCAGCAGCTTGGTTCGGCAGGGGCAAGAGACCCAGTACTTC
TRBV7-8,TRBJ2-3,.,.,CASSLAEVRTTDTQYF,TGTGCCAGCAGCTTAGCGGAGGTTAGGACAACAGATACGCAGTATTTT
TRBV27,TRBJ1-5,.,.,CASSSQGYNQPQHF,TGTGCCAGCAGTTCCCAGGGATATAATCAGCCCCAGCATTTT
TRBV6-4,TRBJ2-3,TRBD1,.,CASSRTGGTDTQYF,TGTGCCAGCAGTCGGACAGGGGGCACAGATACGCAGTATTTT
TRBV7-8,TRBJ2-1,TRBD1,.,CASREGQGNYNEQFF,TGTGCCAGCAGGGAAGGACAGGGGAACTACAATGAGCAGTTCTTC
TRBV11-2,TRBJ2-7,TRBD2,.,CASSLGLAGESYEQYF,TGTGCCAGCAGCTTAGGACTAGCGGGAGAGTCCTACGAGCAGTACTTC
TRBV7-9,TRBJ2-2,.,.,CASSFSFKGSSGELFF,TGTGCCAGCAGCTTTTCATTTAAGGGGTCTTCCGGGGAGCTGTTTTTT